The 6 T cell receptor beta chains presented below share a single source sample, sequenced in a study of T cells in Graves' hyperthyroidism and ophthalmopathy. TCR beta CDR3 region amplification was performed from RNA transcripts. The HTBI primer set drove a first-round RT-PCR of the TCR CDR3. TCRdb re-called the multiplex PCR reads through MiXCR, storing one row per CDR3 protein. The sample gives fewer than 650,000 distinct CDR3 sequences, roughly 14% of which show up once; around 4.1% is in the top ten. The sequencing input was blood. The receptors were gathered from a woman in her 40s with Graves' ophthalmopathy.

This clonotype has ten or more counts. The J gene is TRBJ1-1, the V gene TRBV24-1, with 8 bases lining up with TRBD1. With V trimmed by 6 bases and J by 10 bases, 3 bases remained unmatched. Germline loops: CDR1 KGHDR, CDR2 SFDVKD. This CDR3 region has 11 residues. The CDR3 here is CATSQGARAFF. As DNA, the CDR3 is TGTGCCACCAGTCAGGGGGCAAGAGCTTTCTTT.

The J gene is TRBJ2-5, the V gene TRBV6-1, with 7 bases matching TRBD2. The CDR3 is 16 amino acids. Germline V CDR1 and CDR2: MNHNS, SASEGT. Trimming at V came to 5 bases and at J to 5 bases, leaving 14 bases not matched to a gene. The CDR3 nucleotides read TGTGCCAGCAGTCCTACCCTTTGGGAGGGCCGGGAGACCCAGTACTTC. It specifies CASSPTLWEGRETQYF.

This clonotype has more than one count but fewer than ten. The gene calls are TRBV9 and TRBJ1-5, with 8 bases matching TRBD1. With V trimmed by 0 bases and J by 2 bases, 1 base remained unmatched. The germline gives CDR1 SGDLS, CDR2 YYNGEE. This CDR3 contains 15 residues. The DNA for the CDR3 is TGTGCCAGCAGCGTAGGGACAGGGCGCAATCAGCCCCAGCATTTT. Its translation: CASSVGTGRNQPQHF.

In its sample, this clonotype was seen many times. This chain joins TRBV12-3 or TRBV12-4 and TRBJ2-5; 8 positions match TRBD1. The CDR3 extends over 14 amino acids. The V gene end was trimmed by 6 bases and the J gene end by 5 bases; junction bases not matched to a gene: 8. CDR3 coding DNA: TGTGCCAGCAGATCGACAGGGGTCTGGGAGACCCAGTACTTC. Translating it yields CASRSTGVWETQYF.

This clonotype showed up many times. CDR3 nucleotides: TGTGCCAGCAGCATTACGACACTGCCGGGATACGAGCAGTACTTC. It encodes CASSITTLPGYEQYF. V gene TRBV6-1 combines with J gene TRBJ2-7; perhaps TRBD2 as D (5 bases). V lost 6 bases, J lost 4 bases, and 19 bases lay in between. The CDR3 totals 15 residues. Germline V lookup: CDR1 MNHNS, CDR2 SASEGT.

This clonotype was counted at least ten times. The chain combines TRBV12-3 or TRBV12-4 with TRBJ1-2, with D tentatively TRBD1 (6 bases). Trimming shortened V by 2 bases and J by 9 bases, and 13 bases separated the two germline ends. CDR3 length equals 13 residues. In DNA form, the CDR3 reads TGTGCCAGCAGTTTAATGCAGGGGAGTAGCTACACCTTC. Translating gives CASSLMQGSSYTF.